Each of the 31 T cell receptor beta chains below was sequenced from the same sample in a study of blood T cell repertoires in COVID-19. The repertoire was sequenced with immunoSEQ multiplex PCR; TCRdb's copy has only in-frame clones and lacks some. This sample has just under 150,000 clones; roughly 90% occur once, and the top ten carry over 0.8%. Sequencing was done on a sample of peripheral blood. These receptors were taken from a woman between 45 and 65 years old with acute or convalescent COVID-19.

The chain joins TRBV4-1 to TRBJ1-1; D is possibly TRBD1 (6 bases). CDR3 length equals 15 residues. V was clipped by 0 bases and J by 2 bases, with 10 bases between them. The germline V gene encodes CDR1 MGHRA and CDR2 YSYEKL. This CDR3 reads CASSQDQGINTEAFF. The CDR3 DNA is TGCGCCAGCAGCCAAGATCAGGGGATTAACACTGAAGCTTTCTTT.

Turning to this clone: At the DNA level, this CDR3 is encoded by other sequences in the same sample as well. The V call is TRBV7-6, the J call TRBJ2-7; 8 nucleotides align to TRBD2. Germline CDR1 reads SGHVS; CDR2 reads FNYEAQ. Unmatched junction bases numbered 5, after V lost 2 bases and J lost 5 bases. The CDR3 has 14 amino acids. CDR3: CASSLRAGVNEQYF. The DNA for the CDR3 is TGTGCCAGCAGCTTACGAGCGGGGGTCAACGAGCAGTACTTC.

The chain links TRBV11-1 to TRBJ1-1; D gene uncertain. CDR3 length: 13 residues. CDR1 and CDR2 from the germline V gene are SGHAT and FQDESV (reference sequence). Trimming removed 1 base at V and 4 bases at J, with 7 bases between. The CDR3, as DNA: TGTGCCAGCAGCTTAGAGCGCGGCACTGAAGCTTTCTTT. Protein sequence: CASSLERGTEAFF.

V gene TRBV5-1 combines with J gene TRBJ1-1; D call uncertain. The CDR3 is made up of 12 amino acids. Between the trimmed V and J ends, which lost 5 bases and 8 bases, there was a span of 13 bases. Germline V gene data show CDR1 as SGHRS and CDR2 as YFSETQ. The CDR3 sequence is CASRKALGEAFF. The DNA for the CDR3 is TGCGCCAGCAGGAAGGCCCTCGGGGAAGCTTTCTTT.

The chain couples TRBV6-5 to TRBJ1-2, with a tentative D call TRBD1 (5 bases). This CDR3 spans 12 amino acids. Germline V lookup: CDR1 MNHEY, CDR2 SVGAGI. V was pared by 4 bases and J by 4 bases, with 7 bases between. The CDR3 spells CASSLGAYGYTF. CDR3 nucleotide sequence: TGTGCCAGCAGTTTAGGGGCCTATGGCTACACCTTC.

J is TRBJ1-2 and V is TRBV7-8; D is uncertain. Germline CDR1 is SGHVS and CDR2 is FQNEAQ. Trimming removed 0 bases from V and 5 bases from J, with 10 bases in between. The CDR3 spans 14 residues. DNA of the CDR3: TGTGCCAGCAGCTTAGCAGCAGGCTCGTATGGCTACACCTTC. Encoded protein: CASSLAAGSYGYTF.

The chain has TRBV11-2 and TRBJ2-1; 7 positions agree with TRBD2. The CDR3 spans 13 residues. V lost 3 bases and J lost 6; bases outside the gene matches: 2. CDR1 is SGHAT, CDR2 FQNNGV, per germline. The CDR3 here is CASSFWTSNEQFF. The CDR3 DNA follows: TGTGCCAGCAGCTTCTGGACTAGCAATGAGCAGTTCTTC.

The V gene is TRBV5-1, the J gene TRBJ2-2; 10 nucleotides line up with TRBD2. Trimming cost V 1 base and J 4 bases; bases outside gene matches: 4. The CDR3 is made up of 16 amino acids. Germline V lookup: CDR1 SGHRS, CDR2 YFSETQ. The CDR3 reads CASSLSASGSTGELFF. CDR3 in DNA: TGCGCCAGCAGCTTGAGTGCTAGCGGGAGCACCGGGGAGCTGTTTTTT.

V is TRBV3-1 (or the pseudogene TRBV3-2) and J is TRBJ1-1; D gene uncertain. The V gene lost 2 bases and the J gene lost 0 bases, with 10 bases spanning the gap. The germline gives CDR1 LGHDT, CDR2 YNNKEL (reference sequence). This CDR3 contains 15 residues. The CDR3 coding sequence is TGTGCCAGCAGCCAACCAGGCAATATGAACACTGAAGCTTTCTTT. This codes for CASSQPGNMNTEAFF.

CDR3 protein: CASSLPRTVVTRAFF. CDR3 DNA: TGTGCCAGCAGCCTCCCCCGGACAGTAGTGACGCGAGCTTTCTTT. This chain connects TRBV7-2 to TRBJ1-1; tentative D call: TRBD1 (6 bases). Per germline, CDR1 SGHTA and CDR2 FQGNSA. V gave up 5 bases and J gave up 10 bases, with 23 bases separating them. The CDR3 extends over 15 amino acids.

The genes are TRBV30 and TRBJ1-2; D is ambiguous. V gave up 6 bases and J gave up 2 bases, with 16 bases separating them. Germline values: CDR1 GTSNPN, CDR2 SVGIG (reference sequence). The CDR3 loop spans 14 amino acids. CDR3 DNA: TGTGCCTGTAAAATGTTTGAGGGAAACTATGGCTACACCTTC. Translating it yields CACKMFEGNYGYTF.

The genes are TRBV6-1 and TRBJ2-1; 8 bases are shared with TRBD2. The CDR3 extends over 17 amino acids. J was trimmed by 0 bases and V by 4 bases; bases with no gene match: 8. CDR1 is MNHNS, CDR2 SASEGT, per germline. CDR3 nucleotides: TGTGCCAGCAGTGGTCTAGCGGGCCTCCTCTCCTACAATGAGCAGTTCTTC. It is translated as CASSGLAGLLSYNEQFF.

The gene calls are TRBV25-1 and TRBJ1-2, with 9 bases lining up with TRBD1. Germline lookup yields CDR1 MGHDK and CDR2 SYGVNS. The CDR3 consists of 15 residues. V lost 4 bases to trimming and J lost 7 bases; unmatched junction nucleotides: 10. The CDR3, as DNA: TGTGCCAGCAGTGCTGTAACAGGGGGCAGAGGTGGCTACACCTTC. Protein: CASSAVTGGRGGYTF.

This chain connects TRBV24-1 to TRBJ2-7, with D possibly being TRBD1 (6 bases). There are 16 residues in the CDR3. Trimming left V 4 bases short and J 0 bases short, with 15 bases between. Germline loops: CDR1 KGHDR, CDR2 SFDVKD. DNA for the CDR3: TGTGCCACCAGTGACCCAGGGACATCGAGCTCCTACGAGCAGTACTTC. Protein product: CATSDPGTSSSYEQYF.

In this sample, this clone turned up a few times. V usage is TRBV18 and J usage is TRBJ1-1, with a weak D call TRBD1 (6 bases). The CDR3 consists of 15 residues. Trimming cost V 3 bases and J 7 bases, with 18 bases left between them. The germline V gene has CDR1 KGHSH and CDR2 LQKENI. CDR3 protein: CASSPGPNRASEAFF. The CDR3 DNA reads TGTGCCAGCTCACCGGGCCCCAACAGGGCCAGTGAAGCTTTCTTT.

This chain links TRBV9 with TRBJ1-1; TRBD1 matches 7 bases. This CDR3 has 13 residues. Germline-derived CDR1 and CDR2 are SGDLS and YYNGEE. V was pared by 4 bases and J by 4 bases, with 4 bases of the junction left unmatched. In nucleotides, the CDR3 is TGTGCCAGCAGCAGGGGGCGCCGCACTGAAGCTTTCTTT. Its translation is CASSRGRRTEAFF.

The V gene is TRBV27, the J gene TRBJ1-5; 7 bases map to TRBD1. The CDR3 consists of 15 residues. V lost 4 bases and J lost 6; bases outside the gene matches: 9. Germline CDR1 is MNHEY and CDR2 is SMNVEV (reference sequence). The CDR3 loop reads CASSSIQGLVQPQHF. The CDR3 bases are TGTGCCAGCAGTTCCATACAGGGGTTGGTTCAGCCCCAGCATTTT.

This clone has just one count. This sample includes further DNA sequences coding for the same CDR3. V is TRBV5-1 and J is TRBJ2-3; 9 nucleotides agree with TRBD1. V shed 0 bases, J shed 3 bases, and the junction held 2 bases outside the gene matches. The CDR3 spans 15 residues. The germline CDR1 and CDR2 sequences are SGHRS and YFSETQ. DNA for the CDR3: TGCGCCAGCAGCTTGGAGGACAGGGGAACAGATACGCAGTATTTT. This codes for CASSLEDRGTDTQYF.

This clone has only a few counts. The gene calls are TRBV15 and TRBJ1-4; D may be TRBD1 (6 bases). Germline V gives CDR1 LNHNV, CDR2 YYDKDF (reference sequence). The CDR3 contains 16 residues. V shed 0 bases and J shed 4 bases, with 12 bases lying between them. The CDR3, as DNA: TGTGCCACCAGCAGAGATTGGAGGACAGTTAATGAAAAACTGTTTTTT. This sequence encodes CATSRDWRTVNEKLFF.

The chain recombines TRBV10-3 with TRBJ1-2, with 8 bases matching TRBD1. The CDR3 contains 13 residues. V was clipped by 10 bases and J by 5 bases; unmatched bases: 9. Germline CDR1 ENHRY, CDR2 SYGVKD. CDR3 in DNA: TGTGCCACGCAGGGGGCGGCTAGGTATGGCTACACCTTC. It codes for CATQGAARYGYTF.

This chain connects TRBV6-5 to TRBJ1-1, with TRBD1 identical over 8 bases. V was pared by 9 bases and J by 3 bases, with 6 bases of the junction left unmatched. The CDR3 spans 13 residues. Looked up from germline, CDR1 is MNHEY and CDR2 is SVGAGI. The CDR3 DNA sequence: TGTGCCAGTTCTAAACAGGGGGACACTGAAGCTTTCTTT. Amino acid sequence: CASSKQGDTEAFF.

The chain has TRBV20-1 and TRBJ2-7, with TRBD2 matching over 11 bases. CDR1 DFQATT and CDR2 SNEGSKA come from the germline V gene (reference sequence). This CDR3 contains 16 residues. J gave up 1 base and V 3 bases, and 8 bases lay outside the gene matches. The chain's CDR3 is CSASYFGTSGSYEQYF. CDR3 sequence (DNA): TGCAGTGCTAGTTATTTTGGGACTAGCGGTTCCTACGAGCAGTACTTC.

The chain employs TRBV29-1 and TRBJ2-7; 7 bases fit TRBD2. Looked up from germline, CDR1 is SQVTM and CDR2 is ANQGSEA. V shed 4 bases and J 4 bases; nucleotides not matched to a gene: 13. There are 15 residues in the CDR3. CDR3 residues: CSVVPFTSAVYEQYF. For the CDR3, the DNA is TGCAGCGTTGTTCCTTTTACTAGCGCGGTTTACGAGCAGTACTTC.

V usage is TRBV5-1 and J usage is TRBJ1-1; tentative D call: TRBD1 (5 bases). The CDR3 length is 16 residues. Trimming pared 5 bases from V and 0 bases from J, leaving 17 bases between. CDR1 SGHRS and CDR2 YFSETQ come from the germline V gene. This CDR3 is CASRGRTGEMNTEAFF. The CDR3 coding sequence is TGCGCCAGCAGGGGTCGGACGGGGGAGATGAACACTGAAGCTTTCTTT.

The rearrangement uses TRBV6-5 and TRBJ2-2, with D possibly being TRBD2 (6 bases). Germline CDR1 is MNHEY and CDR2 is SVGAGI. V lost 3 bases to trimming and J lost 5 bases, with 13 bases between them. The CDR3 is 15 residues long. CDR3 sequence reads: CASSYTGRSTGELFF. CDR3 DNA: TGTGCCAGCAGTTATACCGGGAGATCAACCGGGGAGCTGTTTTTT.

The gene calls are TRBV7-3 and TRBJ2-3; 8 bases align to TRBD1. Germline values: CDR1 SGHTA, CDR2 FQGTGA. This CDR3 region has 16 residues. V shed 5 bases, J shed 2 bases, and the junction held 9 bases outside the gene matches. CDR3 bases: TGTGCCAGCAGCCCAGGGGGCGCCGGGGCCACAGATACGCAGTATTTT. It translates to CASSPGGAGATDTQYF.

The chain carries TRBV18 and TRBJ1-1; D gene ambiguous. Trimming pared 3 bases from V and 2 bases from J, leaving 16 bases between. The germline CDR1 and CDR2 sequences are KGHSH and LQKENI. This CDR3 spans 16 amino acids. CDR3 sequence (DNA): TGTGCCAGCTCACCGGGCGGGCGGGGTGAAAACACTGAAGCTTTCTTT. Amino acids: CASSPGGRGENTEAFF. The whole variable domain, remainder taken from reference TRBV18 and TRBJ1-1, is NAGVMQNPRHLVRRRGQEARLRCSPMKGHSHVYWYRQLPEEGLKFMVYLQKENIIDESGMPKERFSAEFPKEGPSILRIQQVVRGDSAAYFCASSPGGRGENTEAFFGQGTRLTVV.

The chain couples TRBV7-3 to TRBJ1-2, with 8 bases that match TRBD1. The CDR3 is 15 amino acids. CDR1 and CDR2 (germline): SGHTA, FQGTGA. The V gene end was trimmed by 1 base and the J gene end by 8 bases; junction bases not matched to a gene: 9. CDR3 sequence reads: CASSLMPGGAEGYTF. The CDR3 nucleotides are TGTGCCAGCAGCTTAATGCCAGGGGGCGCGGAAGGCTACACCTTC.

This chain links TRBV28 with TRBJ2-7, with D unclear. The ends were cut back, 1 base at V and 3 bases at J, with 16 bases in the middle. The CDR3 totals 16 residues. Germline CDR1 reads MDHEN; CDR2 reads SYDVKM. CDR3 amino acids: CASSLLVGTAYYEQYF. The CDR3 region has the DNA TGTGCCAGCAGTTTATTAGTGGGCACGGCTTACTACGAGCAGTACTTC. Together with reference TRBV28 and TRBJ2-7, the CDR3 gives the full variable domain: DVKVTQSSRYLVKRTGEKVFLECVQDMDHENMFWYRQDPGLGLRLIYFSYDVKMKEKGDIPEGYSVSREKKERFSLILESASTNQTSMYLCASSLLVGTAYYEQYFGPGTRLTVT.

This clone has more than one count but fewer than ten. The chain couples TRBV7-3 to TRBJ1-3; D unresolved. This CDR3 spans 14 amino acids. CDR1 is SGHTA, CDR2 FQGTGA, per germline. V dropped 6 bases and J dropped 2 bases, with 11 bases sitting between them. CDR3 sequence: CASSEGFPGNTIYF. The CDR3 DNA sequence: TGTGCCAGCAGTGAGGGTTTTCCTGGAAACACCATATATTTT.

The chain combines TRBV10-3 with TRBJ2-7; 9 bases are a match to TRBD1. The V and J ends lost 3 bases and 2 bases, in that order; junction bases with no gene match: 5. The CDR3 is made up of 15 amino acids. CDR1 and CDR2 from the germline V gene are ENHRY and SYGVKD. This chain's CDR3 is CAISDPGQGTYEQYF. The CDR3 DNA sequence: TGTGCCATCAGTGACCCGGGACAGGGAACCTACGAGCAGTACTTC.